A selection of T cell receptor beta chains follows, all from one sample in a study of blood T cell repertoires in COVID-19. Some clones are missing from TCRdb's copy, which holds only in-frame ones; the method was immunoSEQ multiplex PCR. The data hold about 280,000 clones, with roughly 85% observed a single time. Source material: peripheral blood. These TCRs come from a man aged 45-65 years with active or convalescent COVID-19. Both conserved end residues are part of each CDR3. The D gene is left open where the match is weak. Size tells how often a clone was seen (once, few, many) or the class of an expanded clone, and some rows leave it out.

j_gene,d_gene,v_gene,abundance,CDR3aa,CDR3nt
TRBJ2-7,NA,TRBV20-1,NA,CSAPLGNEQYF,TGCAGTGCCCCCCTCGGGAACGAGCAGTACTTC
TRBJ2-1,TRBD1,TRBV7-6,NA,CASSLLSGTGPSEQFF,TGTGCCAGCAGCTTACTCTCCGGGACAGGGCCTAGTGAGCAGTTCTTC
TRBJ1-6,NA,TRBV6-5,NA,CASRLGGSYNSPLHF,TGTGCCAGCCGCCTGGGGGGTTCCTATAATTCACCCCTCCACTTT
TRBJ1-4,TRBD1,TRBV7-2,NA,CASSFRTGEEKLFF,TGTGCCAGCAGCTTCCGGACAGGGGAAGAAAAACTGTTTTTT
TRBJ1-1,NA,TRBV5-1,NA,CASSFGQTNTEAFF,TGCGCCAGCAGCTTTGGACAGACCAACACTGAAGCTTTCTTT
TRBJ2-7,NA,TRBV29-1,NA,CSVAGHTYEQYF,TGCAGCGTTGCGGGACATACCTACGAGCAGTACTTC
TRBJ2-1,TRBD1,TRBV5-1,NA,CASSSQQGNEQFF,TGCGCCAGCAGCTCTCAACAGGGGAATGAGCAGTTCTTC
TRBJ1-1,NA,TRBV7-9,NA,CASSLGAGRGNTEAFF,TGTGCCAGCAGCTTAGGGGCAGGGAGGGGGAACACTGAAGCTTTCTTT
TRBJ2-7,NA,TRBV7-9,NA,CASSLGGGHESEQYF,TGTGCCAGCAGTCTCGGCGGAGGGCATGAAAGCGAGCAGTACTTC
TRBJ1-3,TRBD1,TRBV19,NA,CASTGRTGIFSGNTIYF,TGTGCCAGTACCGGGAGGACAGGGATTTTCTCTGGAAACACCATATATTTT
TRBJ1-6,NA,TRBV5-6,NA,CASTSLGGAASSYNSPLHF,TGTGCCAGCACCTCCCTAGGAGGCGCGGCCAGCTCCTATAATTCACCCCTCCACTTT
TRBJ1-1,NA,TRBV29-1,once,CSVEGRSTTEAFF,TGCAGCGTTGAGGGCAGGTCTACCACTGAAGCTTTCTTT
TRBJ1-4,TRBD1,TRBV28,NA,CAGRPGTDNEKLFF,TGTGCCGGCAGGCCCGGGACAGACAATGAAAAACTGTTTTTT
TRBJ2-5,NA,TRBV5-4,NA,CASSLTALASLQETQYF,TGTGCCAGCAGCTTGACTGCTCTAGCGAGCCTCCAAGAGACCCAGTACTTC
TRBJ2-1,TRBD2,TRBV28,NA,CASSVPAGGPNEQFF,TGTGCCAGCAGTGTTCCAGCGGGAGGACCCAATGAGCAGTTCTTC
TRBJ2-3,TRBD2,TRBV9,NA,CASNRKGLGASTDTQYF,TGTGCCAGCAACCGTAAAGGACTAGGGGCTAGCACAGATACGCAGTATTTT
TRBJ2-1,TRBD2,TRBV4-2,NA,CASSQGTSGGYNEQFF,TGTGCCAGCAGCCAAGGGACTAGCGGGGGATACAATGAGCAGTTCTTC
TRBJ2-1,NA,TRBV4-3,NA,CASSQDASGPYNEQFF,TGCGCCAGCAGCCAAGATGCCAGCGGGCCTTACAATGAGCAGTTCTTC
TRBJ2-5,NA,TRBV5-1,NA,CASSLGAGTNEETQYF,TGCGCCAGCAGCTTGGGGGCCGGGACAAACGAAGAGACCCAGTACTTC
TRBJ2-1,NA,TRBV9,once,CASSVGSYNEQFF,TGTGCCAGCAGCGTCGGCTCCTACAATGAGCAGTTCTTC
TRBJ1-4,TRBD1,TRBV4-1,NA,CASSLLDRANEKLFF,TGCGCCAGCAGTTTATTAGACAGGGCCAACGAAAAACTGTTTTTT
TRBJ2-7,TRBD1,TRBV30,NA,CAWSAGTGSLYEQYF,TGTGCCTGGAGTGCCGGGACAGGGAGCCTTTACGAGCAGTACTTC
TRBJ2-1,TRBD2,TRBV3-1/TRBV3-2,NA,CASTGTSGSSYNEQFF,TGTGCCAGCACCGGGACTAGCGGGAGCTCCTACAATGAGCAGTTCTTC
TRBJ1-6,NA,TRBV6-1,NA,CASSEQGGSPLHF,TGTGCCAGCAGTGAACAAGGGGGTTCACCCCTCCACTTT
TRBJ2-3,NA,TRBV9,NA,CASSVVEADTQYF,TGTGCCAGCAGCGTAGTGGAGGCAGATACGCAGTATTTT
TRBJ2-1,TRBD1,TRBV27,NA,CASSFGTGANEQFF,TGTGCCAGCAGTTTTGGGACAGGGGCCAATGAGCAGTTCTTC
TRBJ2-7,TRBD1,TRBV2,NA,CASNTDRGAYEQYF,TGTGCCAGCAATACCGACAGGGGGGCCTACGAGCAGTACTTC
TRBJ2-1,TRBD2,TRBV10-2,few,CASGREGVIDEQFF,TGCGCCAGCGGGCGGGAGGGAGTGATCGATGAGCAGTTCTTC
TRBJ2-3,TRBD2,TRBV28,NA,CASSLGLAGVGDTQYF,TGTGCCAGCAGTTTAGGGCTAGCGGGAGTCGGAGATACGCAGTATTTT
TRBJ2-1,TRBD2,TRBV11-2,NA,CASSLAVLAGGSHNEQFF,TGTGCCAGCAGCTTAGCGGTACTAGCGGGAGGGTCCCACAATGAGCAGTTCTTC
TRBJ2-7,NA,TRBV21-1,once,CASPRRVAHSYEQYF,TGTGCCAGCCCTAGGAGGGTAGCGCACTCCTACGAGCAGTACTTC
TRBJ2-2,NA,TRBV5-1,NA,CASSTGERNTGELFF,TGCGCCAGCAGCACGGGAGAGCGGAACACCGGGGAGCTGTTTTTT
TRBJ2-2,TRBD2,TRBV6-2/TRBV6-3,NA,CASSWGGNTGELFF,TGTGCCAGCAGCTGGGGGGGGAACACCGGGGAGCTGTTTTTT
TRBJ1-6,TRBD1,TRBV5-1,NA,CASSYRTGSSYNSPLHF,TGCGCCAGCAGCTACAGGACAGGGAGCTCCTATAATTCACCCCTCCACTTT
TRBJ2-7,NA,TRBV28,NA,CASSLMGSGIHEQYF,TGTGCCAGCAGTTTAATGGGGTCGGGAATCCACGAGCAGTACTTC
TRBJ2-1,TRBD2,TRBV4-1,few,CASSQGVLAGYNEQFF,TGCGCCAGCAGCCAAGGAGTGCTAGCGGGATACAATGAGCAGTTCTTC
TRBJ2-1,TRBD2,TRBV3-1/TRBV3-2,NA,CASSLLAGGSEQFF,TGTGCCAGCAGCCTTCTAGCGGGAGGGAGTGAGCAGTTCTTC
TRBJ1-6,TRBD1,TRBV7-9,NA,CASSQGQGNSPLHF,TGTGCCAGCAGCCAGGGACAGGGAAATTCACCCCTCCACTTT
TRBJ2-7,TRBD1,TRBV7-9,NA,CASSQDRASYEQYF,TGTGCCAGCAGCCAGGACAGGGCGAGTTACGAGCAGTACTTC
TRBJ2-3,NA,TRBV5-1,NA,CASSLGVSVTDTQYF,TGCGCCAGCAGCTTGGGTGTAAGCGTCACAGATACGCAGTATTTT
TRBJ1-4,TRBD1,TRBV4-1,NA,CASSQAGRGRTGEKLFF,TGCGCCAGCAGCCAAGCCGGCAGGGGGCGGACTGGTGAAAAACTGTTTTTT
TRBJ1-4,TRBD1,TRBV12-5,few,CASGLGTANEKLFF,TGTGCTAGTGGCCTTGGGACAGCTAATGAAAAACTGTTTTTT
TRBJ2-2,NA,TRBV10-3,NA,CAISPRQAWELFF,TGTGCCATCAGTCCACGACAGGCATGGGAGCTGTTTTTT
TRBJ1-1,NA,TRBV4-1,NA,CASSPTPLGQNTEAFF,TGCGCCAGCAGCCCCACCCCCCTGGGACAGAACACTGAAGCTTTCTTT
TRBJ2-2,TRBD1,TRBV11-3,NA,CASSLGDRTNTGELFF,TGTGCCAGCAGCTTAGGGGACAGAACAAACACCGGGGAGCTGTTTTTT
TRBJ2-5,NA,TRBV7-9,NA,CASSLGALQETQYF,TGTGCCAGCAGCTTAGGGGCCTTACAAGAGACCCAGTACTTC
TRBJ2-3,NA,TRBV5-1,NA,CASSLVGTDTQYF,TGCGCCAGCAGCTTGGTAGGCACAGATACGCAGTATTTT
TRBJ1-4,NA,TRBV18,NA,CASSGVGASRNEKLFF,TGTGCCAGCTCAGGCGTTGGGGCCTCCCGGAATGAAAAACTGTTTTTT
TRBJ1-2,TRBD1,TRBV24-1,NA,CATSDSGQAGGYTF,TGTGCCACCAGTGACTCAGGACAGGCAGGGGGCTACACCTTC
TRBJ2-1,NA,TRBV3-1/TRBV3-2,NA,CASGRTGYNEQFF,TGTGCCAGCGGACGGACTGGATATAATGAGCAGTTCTTC
TRBJ2-1,TRBD2,TRBV9,once,CASSVSGASYNEQFF,TGTGCCAGCAGCGTGAGCGGGGCCTCCTACAATGAGCAGTTCTTC
TRBJ1-1,NA,TRBV5-6,medium-sized,CASSLAYLLGGVNTEAFF,TGTGCCAGCAGCTTAGCGTATCTATTGGGGGGTGTGAACACTGAAGCTTTCTTT
TRBJ1-4,NA,TRBV7-9,NA,CASSLGEGPNNEKLFF,TGTGCCAGCAGCTTAGGGGAGGGACCCAATAATGAAAAACTGTTTTTT
TRBJ2-1,TRBD1,TRBV6-5,NA,CASSWTGGSYNEQFF,TGTGCCAGCAGTTGGACAGGGGGCTCCTACAATGAGCAGTTCTTC
TRBJ1-6,NA,TRBV12-3/TRBV12-4,NA,CASSTSGAPLHF,TGTGCCAGCTCAACCTCCGGGGCACCCCTCCACTTT